The source of this T cell receptor beta chain is a study of blood T cell repertoires in COVID-19. At the level of the study: Acute and convalescent COVID-19 specimens originated in the United States, Italy and Spain. PBMCs, B-cell-depleted T cells, or T cells provided the cDNA or gDNA that made up the material.

Per the study methods: Amplified reference gene primers provided the basis for estimating nucleated cell counts. The assay was immunoSEQ multiplex PCR, and TCRdb's table has in-frame clones only and misses some. The DNA was the basis for D and trimming; V, J and clone size are from that table. The sample comprises around 220,000 clones, about 88% of which are singletons, and roughly 2% rests with the top ten. The receptor was derived from a man aged 40-55 years with active or convalescent COVID-19. The sample consisted of peripheral blood.

CDR3 DNA: TGTGCCAGCACCCCGGACAGGGACCACGAGCAGTACTTC. Protein: CASTPDRDHEQYF. This rearrangement joins TRBV28 to TRBJ2-7; 8 nucleotides line up with TRBD1. After removal of 7 bases from V and 5 bases from J, the junction contained 7 bases not matched to a gene. The CDR3 totals 13 residues. Germline loops: CDR1 MDHEN, CDR2 SYDVKM.